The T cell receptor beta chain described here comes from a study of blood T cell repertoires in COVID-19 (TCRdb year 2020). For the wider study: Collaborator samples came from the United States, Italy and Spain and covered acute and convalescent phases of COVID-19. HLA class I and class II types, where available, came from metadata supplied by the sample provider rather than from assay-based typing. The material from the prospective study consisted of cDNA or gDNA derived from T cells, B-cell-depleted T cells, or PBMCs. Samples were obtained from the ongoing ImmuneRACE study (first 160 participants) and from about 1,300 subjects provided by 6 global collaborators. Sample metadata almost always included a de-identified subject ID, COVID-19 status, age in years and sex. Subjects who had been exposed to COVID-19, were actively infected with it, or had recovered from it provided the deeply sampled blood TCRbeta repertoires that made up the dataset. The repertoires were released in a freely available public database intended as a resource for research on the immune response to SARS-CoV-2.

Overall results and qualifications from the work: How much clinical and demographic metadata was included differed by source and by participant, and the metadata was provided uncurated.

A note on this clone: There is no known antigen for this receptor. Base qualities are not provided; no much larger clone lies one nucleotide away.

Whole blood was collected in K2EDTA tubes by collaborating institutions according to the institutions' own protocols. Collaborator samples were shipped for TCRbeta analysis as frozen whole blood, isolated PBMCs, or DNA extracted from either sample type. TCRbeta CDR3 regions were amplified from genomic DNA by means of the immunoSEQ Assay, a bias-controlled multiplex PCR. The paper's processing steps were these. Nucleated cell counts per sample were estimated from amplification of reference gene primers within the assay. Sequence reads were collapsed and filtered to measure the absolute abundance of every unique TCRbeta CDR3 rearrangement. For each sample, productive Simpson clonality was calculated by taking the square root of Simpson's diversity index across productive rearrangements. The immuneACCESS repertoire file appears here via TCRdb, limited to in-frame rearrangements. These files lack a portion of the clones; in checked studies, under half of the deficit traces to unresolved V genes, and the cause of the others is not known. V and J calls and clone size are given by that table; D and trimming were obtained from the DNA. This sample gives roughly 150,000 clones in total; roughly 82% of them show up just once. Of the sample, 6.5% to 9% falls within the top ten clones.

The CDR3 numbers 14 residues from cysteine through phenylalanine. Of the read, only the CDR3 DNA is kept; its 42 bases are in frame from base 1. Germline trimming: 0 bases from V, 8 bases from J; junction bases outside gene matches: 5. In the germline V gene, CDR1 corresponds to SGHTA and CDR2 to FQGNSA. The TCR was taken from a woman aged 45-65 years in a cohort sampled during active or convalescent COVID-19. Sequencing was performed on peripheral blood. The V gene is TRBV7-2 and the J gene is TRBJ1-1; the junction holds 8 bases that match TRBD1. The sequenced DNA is TGTGCCAGCAGCTTAGCCCGTCAGGGGGCCGAAGCTTTCTTT. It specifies CASSLARQGAEAFF. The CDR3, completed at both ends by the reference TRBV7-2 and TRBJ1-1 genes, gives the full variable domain GAGVSQSPSNKVTEKGKDVELRCDPISGHTALYWYRQSLGQGLEFLIYFQGNSAPDKSGLPSDRFSAERTGGSVSTLTIQRTQQEDSAVYLCASSLARQGAEAFFGQGTRLTVV.